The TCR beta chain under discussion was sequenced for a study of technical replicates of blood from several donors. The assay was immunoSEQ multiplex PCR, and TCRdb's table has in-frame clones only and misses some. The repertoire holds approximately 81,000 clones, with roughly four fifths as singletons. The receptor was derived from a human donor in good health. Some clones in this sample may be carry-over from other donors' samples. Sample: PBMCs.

CDR3 residues: CASSLGQTHQPQHF. In DNA form, the CDR3 reads TGTGCCAGCAGCTTGGGACAGACTCATCAGCCCCAGCATTTT. The chain has TRBV7-2 and TRBJ1-5, with TRBD1 matching over 7 bases. CDR3 length: 14 residues. Germline V CDR1 and CDR2: SGHTA, FQGNSA. The V segment lost 3 bases and the J segment 5 bases; nucleotides outside the gene matches: 4.